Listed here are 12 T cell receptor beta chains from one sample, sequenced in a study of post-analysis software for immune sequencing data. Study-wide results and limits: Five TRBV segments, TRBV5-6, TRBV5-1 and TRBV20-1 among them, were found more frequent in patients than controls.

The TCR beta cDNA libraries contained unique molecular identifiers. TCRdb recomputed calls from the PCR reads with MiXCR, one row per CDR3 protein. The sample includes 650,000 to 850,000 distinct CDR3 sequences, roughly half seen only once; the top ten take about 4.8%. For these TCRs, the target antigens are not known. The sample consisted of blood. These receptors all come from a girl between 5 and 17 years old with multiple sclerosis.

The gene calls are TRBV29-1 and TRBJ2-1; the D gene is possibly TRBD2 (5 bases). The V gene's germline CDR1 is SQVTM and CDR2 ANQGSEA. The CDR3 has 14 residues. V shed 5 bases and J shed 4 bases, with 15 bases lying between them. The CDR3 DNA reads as TGCAGCGTTAAGGGCAGCGGAAGTTACAATGAGCAGTTCTTC. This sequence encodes CSVKGSGSYNEQFF.

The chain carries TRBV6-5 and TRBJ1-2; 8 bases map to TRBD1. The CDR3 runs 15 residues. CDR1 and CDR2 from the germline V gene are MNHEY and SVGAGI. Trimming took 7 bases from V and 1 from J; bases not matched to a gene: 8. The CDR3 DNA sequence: TGTGCCAGCACTTTCTGGACAGGGAATAACTATGGCTACACCTTC. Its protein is CASTFWTGNNYGYTF.

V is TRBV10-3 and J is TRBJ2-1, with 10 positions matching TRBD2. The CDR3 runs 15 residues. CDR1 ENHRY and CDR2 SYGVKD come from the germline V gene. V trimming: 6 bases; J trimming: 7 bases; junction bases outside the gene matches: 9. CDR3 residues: CAISDFQREGNEQFF. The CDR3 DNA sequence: TGTGCCATCAGCGACTTCCAGCGGGAGGGGAATGAGCAGTTCTTC.

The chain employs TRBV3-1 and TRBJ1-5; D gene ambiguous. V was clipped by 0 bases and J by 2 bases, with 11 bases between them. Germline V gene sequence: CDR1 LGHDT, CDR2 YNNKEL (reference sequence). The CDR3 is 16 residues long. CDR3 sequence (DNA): TGTGCCAGCAGCCAAGAGGGAGGGAAGGGCAATCAGCCCCAGCATTTT. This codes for CASSQEGGKGNQPQHF.

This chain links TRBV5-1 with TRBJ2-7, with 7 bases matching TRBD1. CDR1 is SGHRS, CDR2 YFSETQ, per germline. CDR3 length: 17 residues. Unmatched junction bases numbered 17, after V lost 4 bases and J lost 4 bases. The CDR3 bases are TGCGCCAGCAGCCCGGAGAGATCAGGACAGGCTGTATACGAGCAGTACTTC. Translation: CASSPERSGQAVYEQYF.

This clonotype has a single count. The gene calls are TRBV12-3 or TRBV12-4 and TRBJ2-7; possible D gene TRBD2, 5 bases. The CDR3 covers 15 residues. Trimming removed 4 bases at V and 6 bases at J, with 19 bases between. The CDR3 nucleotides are TGTGCCAGCAGTTACCTAGCCGGGATACCAAGCGAGCAGTACTTC. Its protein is CASSYLAGIPSEQYF.

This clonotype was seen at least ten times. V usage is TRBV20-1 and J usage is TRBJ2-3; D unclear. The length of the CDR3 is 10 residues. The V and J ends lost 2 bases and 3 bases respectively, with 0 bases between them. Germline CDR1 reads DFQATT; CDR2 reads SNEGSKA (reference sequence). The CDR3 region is CSARTDTQYF. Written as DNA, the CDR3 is TGCAGTGCTAGAACAGATACGCAGTATTTT.

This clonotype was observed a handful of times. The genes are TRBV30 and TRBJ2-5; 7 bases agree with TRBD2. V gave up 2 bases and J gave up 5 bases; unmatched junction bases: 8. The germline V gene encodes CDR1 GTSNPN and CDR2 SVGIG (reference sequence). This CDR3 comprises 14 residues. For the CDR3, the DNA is TGTGCCTGGAGTCCTGCGGGAGCTGGGGAGACCCAGTACTTC. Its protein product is CAWSPAGAGETQYF.

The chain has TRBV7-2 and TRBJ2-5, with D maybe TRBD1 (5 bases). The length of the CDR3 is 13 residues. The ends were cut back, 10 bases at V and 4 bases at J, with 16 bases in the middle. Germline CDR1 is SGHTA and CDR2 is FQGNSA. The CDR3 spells CATQGPGRETQYF. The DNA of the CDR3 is TGTGCCACCCAAGGACCAGGGCGAGAGACCCAGTACTTC.

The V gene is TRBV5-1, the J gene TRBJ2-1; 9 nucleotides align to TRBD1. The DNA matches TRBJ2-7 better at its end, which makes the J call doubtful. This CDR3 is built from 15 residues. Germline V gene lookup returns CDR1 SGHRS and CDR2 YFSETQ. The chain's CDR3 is CASSTGGSSSYEQYF. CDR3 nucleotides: TGCGCCAGCTCGACAGGGGGATCAAGCTCCTACGAGCAGTACTTC.

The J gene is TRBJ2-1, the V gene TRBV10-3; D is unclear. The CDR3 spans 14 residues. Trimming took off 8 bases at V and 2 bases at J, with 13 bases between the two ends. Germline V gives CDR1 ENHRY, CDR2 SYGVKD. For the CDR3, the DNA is TGTGCCATCCGCCGCTCTAAAACCTACAATGAGCAGTTCTTC. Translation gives CAIRRSKTYNEQFF.

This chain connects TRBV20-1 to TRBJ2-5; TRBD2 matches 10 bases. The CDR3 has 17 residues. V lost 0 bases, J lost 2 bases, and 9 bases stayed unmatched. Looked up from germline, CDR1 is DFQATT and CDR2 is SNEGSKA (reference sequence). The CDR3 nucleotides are TGCAGTGCTAGAGAGTTTTGGACTAGCGGCATACAAGAGACCCAGTACTTC. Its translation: CSAREFWTSGIQETQYF.